These 20 T cell receptor beta chains were all obtained from the same sample, sequenced in a study of blood T cells in healthy people across ages. With a J-beta primer mix and a sample-barcoded 5' primer, a second PCR ran about 7 to 12 cycles. TCRdb redid the calling of the 5' RACE reads with MiXCR, one entry per CDR3 protein. The sample contains hundreds of thousands of distinct CDR3 sequences, roughly 34% of which appear only once. The specimen was blood. These receptors were collected from a man aged 18 to 30 in good health.

This clonotype was found a few times. This chain joins TRBV4-1 and TRBJ2-3; 13 bases match TRBD2. The CDR3 is 19 residues long. Germline assignment: CDR1 MGHRA and CDR2 YSYEKL. V lost 3 bases and J lost 2; bases outside the gene matches: 11. CDR3 loop: CASSQRRGTSGALTDTQYF. Here the CDR3 DNA reads TGCGCCAGCAGCCAGCGGAGGGGGACTAGCGGGGCCCTCACAGATACGCAGTATTTT.

The chain carries TRBV9 and TRBJ2-1, with 9 positions matching TRBD1. The germline V gene has CDR1 SGDLS and CDR2 YYNGEE. With 2 bases clipped from V and 8 bases from J, the junction kept 5 bases outside the gene matches. The CDR3 is 14 amino acids. CDR3 loop: CASSVTWDRDEQFF. CDR3 coding DNA: TGTGCCAGCAGCGTCACCTGGGACAGGGATGAGCAGTTCTTC.

This clonotype was seen just once. The chain is built from TRBV12-3 or TRBV12-4 and TRBJ2-1; D uncertain. The CDR3 totals 14 residues. Trimming pared 6 bases from V and 1 base from J, leaving 10 bases between. CDR3 sequence (DNA): TGTGCCAGCAGGTTGAGCGAGTCCTACAATGAGCAGTTCTTC. It yields the protein CASRLSESYNEQFF.

The V call is TRBV20-1, the J call TRBJ1-2; no firm D call. Trimming removed 1 base from V and 3 bases from J, with 12 bases in between. The germline gives CDR1 DFQATT, CDR2 SNEGSKA (reference sequence). This CDR3 has 14 residues. The CDR3 here is CSARALGRYYGYTF. DNA of the CDR3: TGCAGTGCTAGAGCCCTCGGCAGATACTATGGCTACACCTTC.

This clonotype was detected once. The chain couples TRBV14 to TRBJ2-7; D is undetermined. The length of the CDR3 is 13 residues. Germline V gene data show CDR1 as SGHDN and CDR2 as FVKESK. V was pared by 6 bases and J by 3 bases, with 12 bases between. The CDR3 bases are TGTGCCAGCAGGCACGGCACTGTCTACGAGCAGTACTTC. Its translation is CASRHGTVYEQYF.

This clonotype was counted many times. The chain uses TRBV7-9 and TRBJ1-4, with 8 bases aligning to TRBD1. The J segment lost 1 base and the V segment lost 5 bases, leaving 3 bases of the junction unmatched. The CDR3 totals 15 residues. CDR1 is SEHNR, CDR2 FQNEAQ, per germline (reference sequence). The CDR3 coding sequence is TGTGCCAGCAGCCCCGGACAGGGAACTAATGAAAAACTGTTTTTT. This gives the protein CASSPGQGTNEKLFF.

The chain joins TRBV5-1 to TRBJ1-2, with D perhaps matching TRBD1 (6 bases). Germline CDR1 is SGHRS and CDR2 is YFSETQ. The CDR3 is 12 residues long. V was clipped by 4 bases and J by 10 bases, with 14 bases between them. CDR3: CASSPGQLAYTF. The CDR3 bases are TGCGCCAGCAGCCCCGGACAGTTAGCCTACACCTTC. Combining the CDR3 with reference TRBV5-1 and TRBJ1-2 gives the whole variable domain KAGVTQTPRYLIKTRGQQVTLSCSPISGHRSVSWYQQTPGQGLQFLFEYFSETQRNKGNFPGRFSGRQFSNSRSEMNVSTLELGDSALYLCASSPGQLAYTFGSGTRLTVV.

In this sample, this clonotype turned up a few times. The chain links TRBV12-3 or TRBV12-4 to TRBJ1-6; no clear D. Trimming pared 6 bases from V and 6 bases from J, leaving 12 bases between. CDR3 length: 14 amino acids. As DNA, the CDR3 is TGTGCCAGCAGGCCCGCGGGGATTAATTCACCCCTCCACTTT. Amino acid sequence: CASRPAGINSPLHF.

The genes are TRBV9 and TRBJ1-2; D unclear. CDR3 length: 14 amino acids. Germline V gene sequence: CDR1 SGDLS, CDR2 YYNGEE. V lost 0 bases and J lost 7, with 13 bases in between. The CDR3 loop is CASSVAGGVSGYTF. The CDR3, as DNA: TGTGCCAGCAGCGTAGCAGGAGGAGTGAGTGGCTACACCTTC.

At least ten counts were recorded for this clonotype. The chain joins TRBV20-1 to TRBJ1-2, with D possibly being TRBD1 (6 bases). V was cut by 1 base and J by 3 bases, with 15 bases left in between. CDR1 DFQATT and CDR2 SNEGSKA come from the germline V gene (reference sequence). This CDR3 has 15 amino acids. CDR3 amino acids: CSARGETGGDYGYTF. DNA for the CDR3: TGCAGTGCTAGAGGCGAGACAGGCGGTGACTATGGCTACACCTTC.

This clonotype was found a few times. This chain links TRBV9 with TRBJ1-1, with 7 bases lining up with TRBD1. J lost 5 bases, V lost 3 bases, and 10 bases had no gene match. The germline V gene encodes CDR1 SGDLS and CDR2 YYNGEE. This CDR3 has 15 residues. The CDR3: CASSAGPQGGTEAFF. The CDR3 DNA follows: TGTGCCAGCAGCGCTGGCCCTCAGGGGGGTACTGAAGCTTTCTTT.

This clonotype was detected only a few times. The rearrangement joins TRBV7-3 to TRBJ2-2; D is undetermined. The V end lost 5 bases, the J end lost 4 bases, and 8 bases lay between the germline ends. The CDR3 consists of 13 residues. The germline V gene has CDR1 SGHTA and CDR2 FQGTGA. The CDR3 bases are TGTGCCAGCAGCGAGCGAGCCACCGGGGAGCTGTTTTTT. Translation gives CASSERATGELFF.

This clonotype has more than one count but fewer than ten. This chain links TRBV15 with TRBJ2-4; D is perhaps TRBD1 (5 bases). The J call may be in error: the DNA end matches TRBJ2-7 better. Germline V gene data show CDR1 as LNHNV and CDR2 as YYDKDF (reference sequence). CDR3 length equals 13 residues. CDR3 nucleotide sequence: TGTGCCACCGCACCCATAGGACATATCGAGCAGTACTTC. It specifies CATAPIGHIEQYF.

V is TRBV5-1 and J is TRBJ2-3, with 8 positions matching TRBD2. The CDR3 covers 15 residues. The germline V gene encodes CDR1 SGHRS and CDR2 YFSETQ. V shed 7 bases, J shed 4 bases, and the junction held 11 bases outside the gene matches. The CDR3 protein is CASGLAGIKSDTQYF. The CDR3, as DNA: TGCGCCAGCGGATTAGCGGGGATTAAATCAGATACGCAGTATTTT.

This clonotype showed up just a few times. The rearrangement joins TRBV9 to TRBJ1-2; 8 positions match TRBD1. CDR1 SGDLS and CDR2 YYNGEE come from the germline V gene. This CDR3 region has 18 residues. V lost 2 bases and J lost 0; bases outside the gene matches: 12. Written as DNA, the CDR3 is TGTGCCAGCAGCGTTTCCCTTCGGACAGGGCAACCTAACTATGGCTACACCTTC. Residues: CASSVSLRTGQPNYGYTF. Full variable domain (remainder filled in from reference TRBV9 and TRBJ1-2): DSGVTQTPKHLITATGQRVTLRCSPRSGDLSVYWYQQSLDQGLQFLIQYYNGEERAKGNILERFSAQQFPDLHSELNLSSLELGDSALYFCASSVSLRTGQPNYGYTFGSGTRLTVV.

The V gene is TRBV6-4, the J gene TRBJ2-5; D is perhaps TRBD1 (6 bases). V was pared by 4 bases and J by 11 bases, with 23 bases between. This CDR3 has 15 residues. Germline V gene lookup returns CDR1 MRHNA and CDR2 SNTAGT. CDR3 loop: CASSVGASRVDEQYF. In DNA, the CDR3 is TGTGCCAGCAGTGTGGGGGCTTCTCGTGTGGATGAGCAGTACTTC.

This chain links TRBV30 with TRBJ2-7, with 10 nucleotides matching TRBD1. The CDR3 has 13 residues. With 7 bases clipped from V and 4 bases from J, the junction kept 7 bases outside the gene matches. The germline gives CDR1 GTSNPN, CDR2 SVGIG (reference sequence). CDR3 loop: CASLTGGSYEQYF. Here the CDR3 DNA reads TGTGCCTCCCTGACAGGGGGCTCGTACGAGCAGTACTTC.

The chain combines TRBV6-5 with TRBJ2-2; 7 bases line up with TRBD2. V lost 0 bases and J lost 7; bases outside the gene matches: 8. CDR1 and CDR2 from the germline V gene are MNHEY and SVGAGI. The CDR3 runs to 16 residues. CDR3 in DNA: TGTGCCAGCAGTTACTCCCCCAGCGGGGACGTCGGGGAGCTGTTTTTT. Translated, it gives CASSYSPSGDVGELFF.

This sequence joins TRBV7-2 and TRBJ1-4; D is unresolved. V was trimmed by 1 base and J by 7 bases, leaving 4 bases between them. Germline V gives CDR1 SGHTA, CDR2 FQGNSA. This CDR3 is 12 amino acids long. CDR3 coding DNA: TGTGCCAGCAGCTTAGTTTCTGAAAAACTGTTTTTT. Translating gives CASSLVSEKLFF.

This clonotype was found a few times. The chain is built from TRBV7-2 and TRBJ1-2, with D unclear. V was pared by 7 bases and J by 0 bases, with 9 bases between. Germline V gene lookup returns CDR1 SGHTA and CDR2 FQGNSA. This CDR3 comprises 13 residues. The CDR3 sequence is CASKLPANYGYTF. In DNA form, the CDR3 reads TGTGCCAGCAAGTTACCAGCTAACTATGGCTACACCTTC.